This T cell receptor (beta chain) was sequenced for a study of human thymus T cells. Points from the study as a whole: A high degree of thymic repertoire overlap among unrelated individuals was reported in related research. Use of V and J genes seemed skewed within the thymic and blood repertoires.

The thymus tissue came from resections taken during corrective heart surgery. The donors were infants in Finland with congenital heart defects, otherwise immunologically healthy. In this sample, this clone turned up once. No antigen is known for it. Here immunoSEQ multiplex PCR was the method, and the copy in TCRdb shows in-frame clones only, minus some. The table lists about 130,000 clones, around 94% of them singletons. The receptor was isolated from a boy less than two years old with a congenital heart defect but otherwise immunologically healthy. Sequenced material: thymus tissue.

CDR3 amino acids: CASSLERGRQETQYF. The CDR3 nucleotides read TGCGCCAGCAGCTTGGAGCGGGGGCGCCAAGAGACCCAGTACTTC. The rearrangement joins TRBV5-1 to TRBJ2-5; TRBD2 matches 8 bases. The V segment lost 0 bases and the J segment 1 base; nucleotides outside the gene matches: 2. The V gene's germline CDR1 is SGHRS and CDR2 YFSETQ. The CDR3 consists of 15 residues.